These 18 T cell receptor beta chains share one sample of origin, sequenced in a study of T cells after yellow fever vaccination. TCRdb reprocessed the 5' RACE reads with MiXCR, giving one entry per CDR3 protein. The data show about 340,000 distinct CDR3 sequences, almost 4% seen once. Here the sequenced sample was PBMCs, taken 5 days after the yellow fever booster vaccination. The receptors derive from a man aged 18 to 29 who received the YFV17D yellow fever vaccine.

This chain links TRBV4-2 with TRBJ2-2, with 14 bases aligning to TRBD2. The germline V gene encodes CDR1 LGHNA and CDR2 YNFKEQ. There are 19 residues in the CDR3. V was pared by 4 bases and J by 1 base, with 8 bases of the junction left unmatched. The CDR3 reads CASSPHTGTSGGNTGELFF. Written as DNA, the CDR3 is TGTGCCAGCAGCCCCCACACCGGGACTAGCGGGGGGAACACCGGGGAGCTGTTTTTT.

CDR3 nucleotide sequence: TGTGCCAGCAGTACCATCCAGGGGCCCAATTCACCCCTCCACTTT. This gives the protein CASSTIQGPNSPLHF. The chain has TRBV12-3 or TRBV12-4 and TRBJ1-6; D is perhaps TRBD1 (6 bases). The CDR3 sequence is 15 residues long. The germline V and J ends were trimmed by 5 bases and 7 bases, with 15 bases remaining between them.

At least ten counts were recorded for this clonotype. V usage is TRBV7-2 and J usage is TRBJ1-4; TRBD1 aligns across 8 bases. The V segment lost 4 bases and the J segment 8 bases; nucleotides outside the gene matches: 6. CDR1 and CDR2 from the germline V gene are SGHTA and FQGNSA. The CDR3 extends over 14 amino acids. The CDR3 spells CASSSDRGGEKLFF. CDR3 nucleotide sequence: TGTGCCAGCAGCTCAGACAGGGGAGGGGAAAAACTGTTTTTT.

This clonotype was seen a few times. V and J are TRBV27 and TRBJ2-1, with D perhaps TRBD1 (5 bases). V was cut by 6 bases and J by 9 bases, with 12 bases left in between. CDR1 and CDR2 (germline): MNHEY, SMNVEV (reference sequence). The CDR3 sequence is 12 residues long. CDR3 DNA sequence: TGTGCCAGCAGCTCAGGGTCGGCTGAGCAGTTCTTC. Protein sequence: CASSSGSAEQFF.

CDR3 loop: CASSLKGAGEKLFF. Here the CDR3 DNA reads TGTGCCAGCAGCCTAAAGGGGGCAGGTGAAAAACTGTTTTTT. This chain connects TRBV7-9 to TRBJ1-4; 7 bases are a match to TRBD1. Unmatched junction bases numbered 7, after V lost 5 bases and J lost 7 bases. Germline V CDR1 and CDR2: SEHNR, FQNEAQ (reference sequence). The CDR3 runs to 14 residues.

This clonotype appeared many times. V gene TRBV15 combines with J gene TRBJ2-7; TRBD1 aligns across 9 bases. The CDR3 contains 17 residues. V lost 1 base to trimming and J lost 2 bases; unmatched junction nucleotides: 9. The V gene's germline CDR1 is LNHNV and CDR2 YYDKDF (reference sequence). In nucleotides, the CDR3 is TGTGCCACCAGCAGAGCCCCTGGACAGGGGTTCGCCTACGAGCAGTACTTC. Its protein product is CATSRAPGQGFAYEQYF.

This clonotype was detected ten times or more. The chain links TRBV5-1 to TRBJ1-1; no reliable D call. The CDR3 extends over 14 amino acids. Germline lookup yields CDR1 SGHRS and CDR2 YFSETQ. Trimming took 1 base from V and 1 from J, leaving 8 bases between them. In nucleotides, the CDR3 is TGCGCCAGCAGCTTGCCGTTAGGGAACACTGAAGCTTTCTTT. Protein product: CASSLPLGNTEAFF.

A few counts support this clonotype. The chain has TRBV6-6 and TRBJ1-5; perhaps TRBD1 as D (6 bases). CDR1 and CDR2 from the germline V gene are MNHNY and SVGAGI (reference sequence). The CDR3 is 17 residues long. V dropped 7 bases and J dropped 1 base, with 20 bases sitting between them. CDR3: CASNLRTGGQSNQPQHF. The CDR3 coding sequence is TGTGCCAGCAATTTACGGACTGGGGGGCAAAGCAATCAGCCCCAGCATTTT.

There are many counts of this clonotype. J is TRBJ2-5 and V is TRBV10-2, with D perhaps TRBD1 (6 bases). Trimming stripped 2 bases from V and 2 bases from J, with 15 bases between. The CDR3 is made up of 16 amino acids. From germline, CDR1 is WSHSY and CDR2 SAAADI. The CDR3 DNA is TGCGCCAGCAGTGAGGCGGCCGGGACACGGCAAGAGACCCAGTACTTC. Translating it yields CASSEAAGTRQETQYF.

The table lists this clonotype with many counts. The chain uses TRBV6-2 or TRBV6-3 and TRBJ1-1; D is ambiguous. Trimming removed 2 bases at V and 3 bases at J, with 10 bases between. CDR1 is MNHEY and CDR2 is SVGEGT in the germline V gene. The CDR3 runs to 14 residues. The CDR3 here is CASSYGGTYTEAFF. The CDR3 region has the DNA TGTGCCAGCAGTTACGGCGGAACCTACACTGAAGCTTTCTTT.

This clonotype occurred many times. This chain connects TRBV10-3 to TRBJ1-2, with D unresolved. V was cut by 10 bases and J by 13 bases, with 31 bases left in between. This CDR3 region has 15 residues. The V gene's germline CDR1 is ENHRY and CDR2 SYGVKD. DNA of the CDR3: TGTGCCACCATCTCGGCCGAGGCTTTGGGCCTAATAGGCACCTTC. Amino acid sequence: CATISAEALGLIGTF.

The rearrangement joins TRBV7-3 to TRBJ1-1; 8 bases are a match to TRBD1. CDR3 size: 19 residues. Germline lookup yields CDR1 SGHTA and CDR2 FQGTGA. Losses at the gene ends were 2 bases for V and 1 base for J; bases not matched to a gene: 15. The CDR3 sequence: CASSLGSPRGRMANTEAFF. In nucleotides, the CDR3 is TGTGCCAGCAGCTTAGGGAGTCCCAGGGGGCGGATGGCGAACACTGAAGCTTTCTTT.

This clonotype has a count of ten or more. The CDR3 is CASSLVGRRLAETQYF. Written as DNA, the CDR3 is TGTGCCAGCAGCTTAGTCGGCCGGCGGCTAGCAGAGACCCAGTACTTC. The chain combines TRBV7-2 with TRBJ2-5, with D possibly matching TRBD2 (5 bases). This CDR3 is 16 amino acids long. V was shortened by 1 base and J by 4 bases, with 16 bases between the two germline ends. Germline CDR1 SGHTA, CDR2 FQGNSA.

Many counts were recorded for this clonotype. The V and J genes are TRBV7-2 and TRBJ1-2; D perhaps matches TRBD1 (5 bases). From germline, CDR1 is SGHTA and CDR2 FQGNSA. V was clipped by 1 base and J by 8 bases, with 14 bases between them. The CDR3 runs 14 residues. CDR3 coding DNA: TGTGCCAGCAGCTTAGTGGGGCAGGGTGACGGCTACACCTTC. Its protein product is CASSLVGQGDGYTF.

The V and J genes are TRBV5-4 and TRBJ1-1; 10 positions match TRBD1. Germline CDR1 reads SGHNT; CDR2 reads YYREEE (reference sequence). The CDR3 totals 17 residues. The trim removed 3 bases at V and 6 bases at J, leaving 14 bases unmatched. The CDR3 DNA reads as TGTGCCAGCAGCTCCCCCACGGACAGGGGGTTGAGATCTGAAGCTTTCTTT. Its protein is CASSSPTDRGLRSEAFF. Full variable domain (remainder filled in from reference TRBV5-4 and TRBJ1-1): ETGVTQSPTHLIKTRGQQVTLRCSSQSGHNTVSWYQQALGQGPQFIFQYYREEENGRGNFPPRFSGLQFPNYSSELNVNALELDDSALYLCASSSPTDRGLRSEAFFGQGTRLTVV.

This sequence joins TRBV14 and TRBJ1-2, with a possible D match to TRBD1 (6 bases). This CDR3 is built from 15 residues. The V gene lost 0 bases and the J gene lost 4 bases, with 12 bases spanning the gap. In germline, CDR1 is SGHDN, CDR2 FVKESK. In nucleotides, the CDR3 is TGTGCCAGCAGCCAAGACAATATCAGGGGCTATGGCTACACCTTC. Amino acids: CASSQDNIRGYGYTF.

The rearrangement links TRBV5-6 to TRBJ2-5, with TRBD1 matching over 7 bases. The CDR3 runs to 14 residues. Germline V gives CDR1 SGHDT, CDR2 YYEEEE. Trimming removed 0 bases from V and 6 bases from J; junction bases left unmatched: 5. CDR3 bases: TGTGCCAGCAGCTTGGGGCAGGGGGTACAGACCCAGTACTTC. Encoded protein: CASSLGQGVQTQYF.

The chain carries TRBV23-1 and TRBJ2-5, with 8 positions matching TRBD2. TRBV23-1 has ORF status, its function being uncertain. The V gene end was trimmed by 4 bases and the J gene end by 2 bases; junction bases not matched to a gene: 9. The CDR3 sequence is 16 residues long. The CDR3 coding sequence is TGCGCCAGCAGTCCACGCCTGGCTAGCGGGCAAGAGACCCAGTACTTC. Amino acid sequence: CASSPRLASGQETQYF.